Below, 22 T cell receptor beta chains from the same sample are listed, as sequenced in a study of shared clonotypes between healthy human individuals. Terminally differentiated effector memory CD45RA+ cells were excluded by CCR7 positive selection of CD45RO-negative cells. Generated by immunoSEQ multiplex PCR, the TCRdb table keeps only in-frame clones and is missing some. The repertoire consists of about 820,000 clones, with around 93% occurring once and the leading ten covering nearly 25%. Sequences were obtained from naive CD8+ T cells sorted from blood. The receptor source for this set is a man aged 30 to 39 in good health.

The chain combines TRBV7-8 with TRBJ2-1; D gene ambiguous. V was pared by 5 bases and J by 2 bases, with 16 bases between. CDR3 length: 16 residues. Germline CDR1 SGHVS, CDR2 FQNEAQ. The CDR3 DNA reads as TGTGCCAGCAGCCCCGAGGTTCCCTCGCCCTACAATGAGCAGTTCTTC. Protein: CASSPEVPSPYNEQFF.

CDR3 amino acids: CASSAREIYNEQFF. The CDR3 nucleotides read TGCGCCAGCAGCGCAAGGGAGATCTACAATGAGCAGTTCTTC. The V call is TRBV5-1, the J call TRBJ2-1, with D possibly being TRBD2 (5 bases). The CDR3 consists of 14 residues. Germline V gene lookup returns CDR1 SGHRS and CDR2 YFSETQ. Trimming stripped 4 bases from V and 3 bases from J, with 11 bases between. The whole variable domain, filled in from reference TRBV5-1 and TRBJ2-1, reads KAGVTQTPRYLIKTRGQQVTLSCSPISGHRSVSWYQQTPGQGLQFLFEYFSETQRNKGNFPGRFSGRQFSNSRSEMNVSTLELGDSALYLCASSAREIYNEQFFGPGTRLTVL.

The chain carries TRBV27 and TRBJ1-5, with a weak D call TRBD1 (6 bases). This CDR3 comprises 17 residues. Germline assignment: CDR1 MNHEY and CDR2 SMNVEV (reference sequence). Deletions cut 5 bases from V and 5 bases from J, with 22 bases between. The CDR3 loop is CASSPTVTGLGYQPQHF. The CDR3 DNA sequence: TGTGCCAGCAGTCCGACCGTAACAGGGTTAGGCTATCAGCCCCAGCATTTT.

J is TRBJ1-1 and V is TRBV30; D is unresolved. Trimming removed 3 bases from V and 5 bases from J, with 25 bases in between. The CDR3 consists of 17 residues. Germline V gene sequence: CDR1 GTSNPN, CDR2 SVGIG (reference sequence). The CDR3 loop reads CAWRSRLHGVRKTEAFF. The CDR3, as DNA: TGTGCCTGGAGGTCACGCCTCCATGGGGTAAGGAAAACTGAAGCTTTCTTT. Supplemented by reference TRBV30 and TRBJ1-1, the full variable domain reads SQTIHQWPATLVQPVGSPLSLECTVEGTSNPNLYWYRQAAGRGLQLLFYSVGIGQISSEVPQNLSASRPQDRQFILSSKKLLLSDSGFYLCAWRSRLHGVRKTEAFFGQGTRLTVV.

The chain combines TRBV2 with TRBJ2-5, with TRBD1 matching 7 bases. Germline lookup yields CDR1 SNHLY and CDR2 FYNNEI. V dropped 6 bases and J dropped 4; count of bases not matched to a gene: 14. The CDR3 is made up of 16 amino acids. The CDR3 region has the DNA TGTGCCAGCAGCGCCCTCCCACACAGGGGAGTAGAGACCCAGTACTTC. It translates to CASSALPHRGVETQYF.

As concerns this clone: Within the sample, other DNA sequences also encode this same CDR3. The rearrangement links TRBV2 to TRBJ1-3; no definite D call. Trimming shortened V by 9 bases and J by 0 bases, and 3 bases separated the two germline ends. Germline CDR1 reads SNHLY; CDR2 reads FYNNEI. The CDR3 has 11 residues. CDR3 protein: CASLSGNTIYF. The CDR3 DNA reads TGTGCCAGTCTCTCTGGAAACACCATATATTTT.

In DNA, the CDR3 is TGTGCCAGCAGTCTAGCCACCGAGCAGTTCTTC. It codes for CASSLATEQFF. J is TRBJ2-1 and V is TRBV28; possible D gene TRBD2, 5 bases. Germline V lookup: CDR1 MDHEN, CDR2 SYDVKM. The length of the CDR3 is 11 residues. V was pared by 5 bases and J by 10 bases, with 9 bases between.

As for this clone: A read error may explain this, as a much larger clone is one base away. Other DNA sequences of this sample code for an identical CDR3. The chain uses TRBV7-9 and TRBJ1-1; the D gene is possibly TRBD1 (5 bases). V was trimmed by 4 bases and J by 3 bases, leaving 9 bases between them. There are 13 residues in the CDR3. The germline V gene has CDR1 SEHNR and CDR2 FQNEAQ (reference sequence). Here the CDR3 reads CASSSPGDTEAFF. CDR3 sequence (DNA): TGTGCCAGCAGCTCCCCGGGGGACACTGAAGCTTTCTTT.

The chain recombines TRBV4-3 with TRBJ2-1, with D possibly matching TRBD1 (5 bases). Germline V CDR1 and CDR2: LGHNA, YSLEER. This CDR3 region has 14 residues. V lost 0 bases, J lost 6 bases, and 9 bases lay in between. CDR3 nucleotide sequence: TGCGCCAGCAGCCAAGAAAATGACAGCAATGAGCAGTTCTTC. Translating gives CASSQENDSNEQFF.

This rearrangement joins TRBV11-2 to TRBJ2-2; D may be TRBD2 (6 bases). The CDR3 has 19 residues. Germline CDR1 SGHAT, CDR2 FQNNGV. With 0 bases removed from V and 4 bases from J, the gap between germline ends came to 21 bases. CDR3 sequence (DNA): TGTGCCAGCAGCTTAGATCGATTCGAGGGTGGACTACCCACCGGGGAGCTGTTTTTT. Its translation: CASSLDRFEGGLPTGELFF.

J is TRBJ2-7 and V is TRBV6-5; D assignment may be TRBD1 or TRBD2 (5 bases each). Germline-derived CDR1 and CDR2 are MNHEY and SVGAGI. Deletions cut 5 bases from V and 5 bases from J, with 16 bases between. The CDR3 totals 14 residues. The CDR3 loop reads CASSHYRDVDEQYF. The DNA of the CDR3 is TGTGCCAGCAGTCACTACCGGGACGTTGACGAGCAGTACTTC.

In the case of this clone: The sample carries other DNA sequences with the same CDR3. V and J are TRBV19 and TRBJ2-1; no reliable D call. This CDR3 spans 15 amino acids. V shed 1 base and J shed 0 bases, with 7 bases lying between them. From germline, CDR1 is LNHDA and CDR2 SQIVND (reference sequence). CDR3 residues: CASSIGGGSYNEQFF. In DNA form, the CDR3 reads TGTGCCAGTAGTATAGGGGGTGGCTCCTACAATGAGCAGTTCTTC. Full variable domain (missing parts from reference TRBV19 and TRBJ2-1): DGGITQSPKYLFRKEGQNVTLSCEQNLNHDAMYWYRQDPGQGLRLIYYSQIVNDFQKGDIAEGYSVSREKKESFPLTVTSAQKNPTAFYLCASSIGGGSYNEQFFGPGTRLTVL.

This clone was recorded once. The chain couples TRBV7-9 to TRBJ2-2, with TRBD2 matching over 7 bases. The junction had 10 bases not matched to a gene; V was cut back by 5 bases and J by 1 base. This CDR3 has 17 residues. Germline CDR1 is SEHNR and CDR2 is FQNEAQ (reference sequence). Here the CDR3 DNA reads TGTGCCAGCAGCGCCACGCGCGGCGGGAGGAACACCGGGGAGCTGTTTTTT. Its translation: CASSATRGGRNTGELFF.

The gene calls are TRBV7-6 and TRBJ1-5; D is uncertain. The CDR3 length is 14 residues. The germline CDR1 and CDR2 sequences are SGHVS and FNYEAQ. V dropped 1 base and J dropped 6 bases, with 10 bases sitting between them. In DNA form, the CDR3 reads TGTGCCAGCAGCTTAGAGGTCATGGGTCAGCCCCAGCATTTT. Amino acid sequence: CASSLEVMGQPQHF.

This clone was seen just once. This chain joins TRBV29-1 and TRBJ2-1; 7 nucleotides match TRBD1. V was clipped by 7 bases and J by 7 bases; unmatched bases: 7. CDR1 is SQVTM and CDR2 is ANQGSEA in the germline V gene. This CDR3 comprises 12 residues. This chain's CDR3 is CSGIGGQNEQFF. The CDR3 bases are TGCAGCGGGATAGGGGGCCAAAATGAGCAGTTCTTC.

V usage is TRBV27 and J usage is TRBJ2-3, with D tentatively TRBD1 or TRBD2 (5 bases each). The length of the CDR3 is 15 residues. V lost 4 bases and J 1 base, leaving 12 bases between the germline ends. The germline CDR1 and CDR2 sequences are MNHEY and SMNVEV (reference sequence). CDR3 nucleotides: TGTGCCAGCAGTTCGGGACCGACGGGCACAGATACGCAGTATTTT. Residues: CASSSGPTGTDTQYF.

This chain links TRBV7-9 with TRBJ2-7; D remains ambiguous. Trimming removed 1 base at V and 4 bases at J, with 8 bases between. Per germline, CDR1 SEHNR and CDR2 FQNEAQ (reference sequence). This CDR3 spans 13 amino acids. In DNA form, the CDR3 reads TGTGCCAGCAGCTTAGAACCGGAGTACGAGCAGTACTTC. Its protein is CASSLEPEYEQYF.

The V call is TRBV4-1, the J call TRBJ2-1, with 11 bases aligning to TRBD2. Germline lookup yields CDR1 MGHRA and CDR2 YSYEKL. This CDR3 spans 14 amino acids. Losses at the gene ends were 4 bases for V and 7 bases for J; bases not matched to a gene: 3. CDR3 amino acids: CASSPRLAGNEQFF. DNA of the CDR3: TGCGCCAGCAGCCCCCGACTAGCGGGAAATGAGCAGTTCTTC.

This chain links TRBV27 with TRBJ1-5; unclear D gene. The CDR3 is made up of 14 amino acids. Trimming left V 3 bases short and J 3 bases short, with 9 bases between. The germline V gene has CDR1 MNHEY and CDR2 SMNVEV (reference sequence). The CDR3 DNA is TGTGCCAGCAGTTTGGGCCAGCACAATCAGCCCCAGCATTTT. Its protein product is CASSLGQHNQPQHF.

The rearrangement links TRBV7-9 to TRBJ2-1; D unresolved. V lost 6 bases to trimming and J lost 8 bases, with 11 bases between them. Germline-derived CDR1 and CDR2 are SEHNR and FQNEAQ (reference sequence). The CDR3 covers 12 residues. The CDR3 loop is CASSEVGYEQFF. DNA for the CDR3: TGTGCCAGCAGTGAGGTGGGATATGAGCAGTTCTTC.

The chain couples TRBV18 to TRBJ2-7; D possibly corresponds to TRBD1 (6 bases). Trimming removed 2 bases at V and 3 bases at J, with 11 bases between. Germline assignment: CDR1 KGHSH and CDR2 LQKENI. There are 14 residues in the CDR3. The CDR3 region is CASSPRDNYYEQYF. The CDR3 DNA follows: TGTGCCAGCTCACCAAGGGACAACTACTACGAGCAGTACTTC.

In its sample, this clone was seen once. The CDR3, as DNA: TGTGCCAGCAGCGTAGCCCACGAGACAGAGGTACCAGTCTCTAGCTCCTACAATGAGCAGTTCTTC. This encodes CASSVAHETEVPVSSSYNEQFF. The chain carries TRBV9 and TRBJ2-1, with D maybe TRBD1 (5 bases). Trimming shortened V by 0 bases and J by 0 bases, and 28 bases separated the two germline ends. This CDR3 has 22 amino acids. CDR1 and CDR2 (germline): SGDLS, YYNGEE.